These T cell receptor beta chains were read from a single sample in a study of T-cell memory formation after mild COVID-19. MiXCR, applied by TCRdb to the 5' RACE reads, yields one record per CDR3 protein. The sample lists hundreds of thousands of distinct CDR3 sequences; 25% to 30% were seen once. The sequencing input was PBMCs or a T cell subset sorted from them (not recorded which). These receptor sequences come from an adult woman who had mild COVID-19 (a few samples of this study predate the infection). Cell type and time point are not known. The CDR3 runs from the conserved cysteine through the conserved F or W. Each record gives: clone size, J gene, D gene, V gene, CDR3 DNA, CDR3 protein. The D gene is left open where the match is weak. Part of the rows lack a size; the others show once, few, many or a class for expanded clones.

>many|TRBJ2-2|TRBD2|TRBV5-1
TGCGCCAGCAGCCGATGGGGGCGGACTAGCGGGAACACCGGGGAGCTGTTTTTT
CASSRWGRTSGNTGELFF
>-|TRBJ1-3|TRBD1|TRBV2
TGTGCCAGCAGCGGACAGGGATTGAGCTTCAGCTCTGGAAACACCATATATTTT
CASSGQGLSFSSGNTIYF
>-|TRBJ1-1|-|TRBV20-1
TGCAGTGCTAGAGATGTGGGAATAGGGATGAACACTGAAGCTTTCTTT
CSARDVGIGMNTEAFF
>-|TRBJ2-7|-|TRBV6-2/TRBV6-3
TGTGCCAGCAGAAAAACTAGCACATACGAGCAGTACTTC
CASRKTSTYEQYF
>-|TRBJ1-2|TRBD1|TRBV27
TGTGCCAGCAGTTTAGGGACAGGGAGACTCTATGGCTACACCTTC
CASSLGTGRLYGYTF
>few|TRBJ2-2|-|TRBV4-3
TGCGCCAGCAGCCAAGATTCCCCAACCGGGGAGCTGTTTTTT
CASSQDSPTGELFF
>few|TRBJ2-3|-|TRBV4-2
TGTGCCAGCAGCCAAGATAGAGGAGGGGGCGGGACAGATACGCAGTATTTT
CASSQDRGGGGTDTQYF
>many|TRBJ2-3|TRBD1|TRBV7-2
TGCGCCAGCAGCTTGGCCGGGACAGGCACAGATACGCAGTATTTT
CASSLAGTGTDTQYF
>-|TRBJ2-7|-|TRBV7-9
TGTGCCAGCAGCTTAGGAGGGGTTGCCGGGGACGAGCAGTACTTC
CASSLGGVAGDEQYF
>few|TRBJ2-2|-|TRBV5-1
TGCGCCAGCAGCTTTTGGCAGGCGGGGTCCGGGGAGCTGTTTTTT
CASSFWQAGSGELFF
>-|TRBJ2-3|TRBD2|TRBV15
TGTGCCACCAGCAGAGCCGGGAGGGGTCAGTCGACGGATACGCAGTATTTT
CATSRAGRGQSTDTQYF
>few|TRBJ2-4|-|TRBV5-1
TGCGCCAGCAGCTCCGGGACAGCCAAAAACATTCAGTACTTC
CASSSGTAKNIQYF
>-|TRBJ2-6|TRBD1|TRBV15
TGTGCCACCAGCAGAGGGGGAGTTGGGACAGGGGCCTCTGGGGCCAACGTCCTGACTTTC
CATSRGGVGTGASGANVLTF
>few|TRBJ1-3|-|TRBV4-2
TGTGCCAGCAGCCAAGAAGAGGGCTCTGGAAACACCATATATTTT
CASSQEEGSGNTIYF
>-|TRBJ2-1|TRBD2|TRBV14
TGTGCCAGCAGGGGGGAAGCGGGAGGATTCTACAATGAGCAGTTCTTC
CASRGEAGGFYNEQFF
>few|TRBJ2-3|TRBD1|TRBV2
TGTGCCAGCAGCCGGGACAGGGAAGATACGCAGTATTTT
CASSRDREDTQYF
>-|TRBJ2-3|-|TRBV29-1
TGCAGCGTTGAGAAAGGGAGCGGAGATACGCAGTATTTT
CSVEKGSGDTQYF
>-|TRBJ2-1|TRBD2|TRBV7-3
TGTGCCAGCAGCTTAGTAGTAGCGGGGAGCAATGAGCAGTTCTTC
CASSLVVAGSNEQFF
>-|TRBJ1-2|TRBD1|TRBV7-2
TGTGCCAGCAGCCATACGGACAGGGGTAATGGCTACACCTTC
CASSHTDRGNGYTF
>few|TRBJ2-2|-|TRBV25-1
TGTGCCAGCATTATGGACAGTCACGGGGAGCTGTTTTTT
CASIMDSHGELFF
>-|TRBJ2-1|TRBD2|TRBV9
TGTGCCAGCAGCGTAGAACTAGCGGAGAGGAGTGAGCAGTTCTTC
CASSVELAERSEQFF
>-|TRBJ2-7|TRBD1|TRBV7-9
TGTGCCAGCAGCGGCACCGGGACAGCGTACGAGCAGTACTTC
CASSGTGTAYEQYF
>few|TRBJ1-6|-|TRBV9
TGTGCCAGCAGCGAAACTGGTTGGGTTGGTTCACCCCTCCACTTT
CASSETGWVGSPLHF
>few|TRBJ2-1|TRBD2|TRBV12-3/TRBV12-4
TGTGCCAGCAGGCCGGGACTAGCGGGAGTTGAGCAGTTCTTC
CASRPGLAGVEQFF
>-|TRBJ2-3|-|TRBV7-9
TGTGCCAGCAGCAAAGACGGGGGCACAGATACGCAGTATTTT
CASSKDGGTDTQYF
>few|TRBJ2-2|-|TRBV7-8
TGTGCCAGCAGCTTAGAGGAGGGAGCGAACACCGGGGAGCTGTTTTTT
CASSLEEGANTGELFF
>-|TRBJ2-5|TRBD2|TRBV7-3
TGTGCCAGCAGTCCCTGGGGGGAGGGCCCAGAGACCCAGTACTTC
CASSPWGEGPETQYF
>few|TRBJ1-2|TRBD1|TRBV25-1
TGTGCCAGCAGTGCCTTGGGACAGGGGAGCTACACCTTC
CASSALGQGSYTF
>few|TRBJ2-3|TRBD1|TRBV7-3
TGTGCCAGCAGCCCCCACCTTCCCCGGGACAGTAGCACAGATACGCAGTATTTT
CASSPHLPRDSSTDTQYF
>-|TRBJ2-7|-|TRBV9
TGTGCCAGCAGCGACCGGACAGTGTACGAGCAGTACTTC
CASSDRTVYEQYF
>few|TRBJ1-5|-|TRBV24-1
TGTGCCACCAGTGATTCGGACAGTAATCAGCCCCAGCATTTT
CATSDSDSNQPQHF
>few|TRBJ2-3|-|TRBV7-2
TGTGCCAGCAGCTTAGATCTGGGACCACGGACGGATACGCAGTATTTT
CASSLDLGPRTDTQYF
>-|TRBJ1-1|-|TRBV7-3
TGTGCCAGCAGCTCCGTGAGTTGGGGGATGGCTTTCTTT
CASSSVSWGMAFF
>few|TRBJ2-7|TRBD2|TRBV15
TGTGCCACCAGCACCTCAGGGGCTAGCGGGGGAAGGTTGGCCGAGCAGTACTTC
CATSTSGASGGRLAEQYF
>few|TRBJ2-1|TRBD1|TRBV9
TGTGCCAGCAGCTTCTACGAGGGGGACAGGGTCTACAATGAGCAGTTCTTC
CASSFYEGDRVYNEQFF
>-|TRBJ2-1|-|TRBV7-8
TGTGCCAGCAGCTTAGAGGTAGTTAGAGAAAATGAGCAGTTCTTC
CASSLEVVRENEQFF
>-|TRBJ2-5|-|TRBV7-9
TGTGCCAGCAGCTCAAGAGCCGGAGGGCAAGAGACCCAGTACTTC
CASSSRAGGQETQYF
>few|TRBJ2-3|-|TRBV13
TGTGCCAGCCCGTCCCTGGAGGGAGATACGCAGTATTTT
CASPSLEGDTQYF
>few|TRBJ2-1|TRBD2|TRBV5-1
TGCGCCAGCAGCTCGACTAGCGGGACGGGGTTCCATGAGCAGTTCTTC
CASSSTSGTGFHEQFF
>few|TRBJ1-5|-|TRBV4-3
TGCGCCAGCAGCCCGACAGCCAATCAGCCCCAGCATTTT
CASSPTANQPQHF
>few|TRBJ2-1|TRBD1|TRBV10-3
TGTGCCATCAGGGGGGACAGGGGGCGAGGTGAGCAGTTCTTC
CAIRGDRGRGEQFF
>-|TRBJ2-7|TRBD2|TRBV6-2/TRBV6-3
TGTGCCAGCCGAGGACTAGCGGCCTTCTACGAGCAGTACTTC
CASRGLAAFYEQYF
>-|TRBJ2-7|TRBD2|TRBV12-3/TRBV12-4
TGTGCCAGCAGTTTAGCGCTAGCGGGAGTAGGTGAGCAGTACTTC
CASSLALAGVGEQYF
>few|TRBJ1-2|-|TRBV5-1
TGCGCCAGCAGCATTGGACCGGGGGAGACGTATGGCTACACCTTC
CASSIGPGETYGYTF
>-|TRBJ2-3|-|TRBV7-9
TGTGCCAGCAGCTTAGTCCAGGGAGAAACAGATACGCAGTATTTT
CASSLVQGETDTQYF
>few|TRBJ1-5|-|TRBV12-3/TRBV12-4
TGTGCCAGCAGTTTTGGTCCCCAGCCCCAGCATTTT
CASSFGPQPQHF
>-|TRBJ1-2|TRBD1|TRBV12-3/TRBV12-4
TGTGCCAGCAGTTTAGCGGGACAGCCCAATGGCTACACCTTC
CASSLAGQPNGYTF
>-|TRBJ2-1|TRBD2|TRBV3-1
TGTGCCAGCAGAACTAGCGGGGGGGGTGAGCAGTTCTTC
CASRTSGGGEQFF
>-|TRBJ1-1|-|TRBV5-1
TGCGCCAGCAGATTGCACACTGAAGCTTTCTTT
CASRLHTEAFF
>many|TRBJ2-2|-|TRBV6-5
TGTGCCAGCAGCGTAAGGGCCGGGGAGCTGTTTTTT
CASSVRAGELFF
>few|TRBJ2-1|-|TRBV7-8
TGTGCCAGCGCCCTGACTAGCTACAATGAGCAGTTCTTC
CASALTSYNEQFF
>few|TRBJ1-2|-|TRBV27
TGTGCCAGCAGTTTATCAGCGGATTACTATGGCTACACCTTC
CASSLSADYYGYTF
>-|TRBJ2-1|-|TRBV18
TGTGCCAGCTCACCGGGGAGCAATGAGCAGTTCTTC
CASSPGSNEQFF
>-|TRBJ2-1|-|TRBV24-1
TGTGCCACCAGTGATTTTACCAGCTCTCTAAACAATGAGCAGTTCTTC
CATSDFTSSLNNEQFF